Included here is one T cell receptor beta chain sequence, with context. The target antigen is unknown. The data stem from a study of T cell responses to AZD1222 COVID-19 vaccine. Study-level results: Spike-spanning, vaccine-associated CD4 TCRs were dominant at 160-218 and 743-854. Clonal diversity was possibly underestimated, and white British individuals and females predominated among donors.

Method: immunoSEQ multiplex PCR; TCRdb's copy keeps in-frame clones and lacks some. The sample lists some 180,000 clones, approximately 92% occurring once. Germline CDR1 and CDR2: LGHDT and YNNKEL (reference sequence). V dropped 2 bases and J dropped 5 bases, with 10 bases sitting between them. The CDR3 extends over 14 amino acids. J is TRBJ2-1 and V is TRBV3-1 (or the pseudogene TRBV3-2); no definite D call. The starting material was peripheral blood, obtained 28 days after the second dose of the MenACWY control vaccine. The TCR comes from an adult who received the MenACWY meningococcal vaccine as a control. The CDR3 protein is CASSQYEADNEQFF. The DNA for the CDR3 is TGTGCCAGCAGCCAATACGAAGCCGACAATGAGCAGTTCTTC.